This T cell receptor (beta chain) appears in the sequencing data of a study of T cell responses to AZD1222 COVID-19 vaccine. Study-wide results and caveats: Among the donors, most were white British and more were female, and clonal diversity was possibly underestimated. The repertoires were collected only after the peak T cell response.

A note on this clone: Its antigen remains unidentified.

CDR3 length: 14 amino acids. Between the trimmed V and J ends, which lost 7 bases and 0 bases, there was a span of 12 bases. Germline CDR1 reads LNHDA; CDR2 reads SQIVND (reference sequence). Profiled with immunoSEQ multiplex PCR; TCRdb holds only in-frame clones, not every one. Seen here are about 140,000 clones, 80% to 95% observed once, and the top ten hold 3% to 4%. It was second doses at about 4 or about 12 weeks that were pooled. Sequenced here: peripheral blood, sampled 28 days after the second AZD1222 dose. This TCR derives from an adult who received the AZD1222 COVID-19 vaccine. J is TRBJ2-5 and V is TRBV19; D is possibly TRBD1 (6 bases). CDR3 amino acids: CASKQGTNQETQYF. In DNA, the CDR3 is TGTGCCAGTAAACAAGGGACAAACCAAGAGACCCAGTACTTC.